This is a list of T cell receptor beta chains from one sample in a study of blood T cell repertoires in COVID-19. Repertoires were generated with immunoSEQ multiplex PCR, while TCRdb's copy carries only in-frame clones and drops some. The table shows tens of thousands of clones, with 75% occurring only once. Sequenced sample: peripheral blood. All receptors come from a woman aged 50 to 65 with acute or convalescent COVID-19. CDR3s leave out the opening cysteine and the closing phenylalanine or tryptophan. Each record gives: V gene, CDR3 length, J gene, clone size, CDR3 protein. Clone sizes are given selectively: once, few, many, or a class where the clone is expanded.

V gene: TRBV18; CDR3 length: 12; J gene: TRBJ1-1; clone size: -; CDR3 protein: ASSPAGGGTEAF
V gene: TRBV7-9; CDR3 length: 9; J gene: TRBJ2-1; clone size: few; CDR3 protein: ASSWENEQF
V gene: TRBV7-3; CDR3 length: 12; J gene: TRBJ1-1; clone size: -; CDR3 protein: ASSPAATNTEAF
V gene: TRBV5-1; CDR3 length: 13; J gene: TRBJ1-6; clone size: -; CDR3 protein: ASSTTGDQNSPLH
V gene: TRBV5-1; CDR3 length: 12; J gene: TRBJ1-5; clone size: few; CDR3 protein: ASSDGQGGQPQH
V gene: TRBV2; CDR3 length: 9; J gene: TRBJ1-3; clone size: -; CDR3 protein: GTGGGNTIY
V gene: TRBV3-1/TRBV3-2; CDR3 length: 13; J gene: TRBJ2-6; clone size: -; CDR3 protein: ASSQDLSGANVLT
V gene: TRBV25-1; CDR3 length: 11; J gene: TRBJ1-6; clone size: once; CDR3 protein: ASSGQGWSPLH
V gene: TRBV19; CDR3 length: 14; J gene: TRBJ1-1; clone size: -; CDR3 protein: ASTPGGAGGDTEAF
V gene: TRBV29-1; CDR3 length: 11; J gene: TRBJ2-2; clone size: -; CDR3 protein: SVDRGNTGELF
V gene: TRBV28; CDR3 length: 17; J gene: TRBJ1-5; clone size: -; CDR3 protein: ASSLWVDLGDRSLQPQH
V gene: TRBV5-1; CDR3 length: 15; J gene: TRBJ1-4; clone size: -; CDR3 protein: ASSRSNTGLFNEKLF
V gene: TRBV6-1; CDR3 length: 12; J gene: TRBJ1-2; clone size: -; CDR3 protein: ASSEGQGSGGYT
V gene: TRBV27; CDR3 length: 13; J gene: TRBJ1-1; clone size: -; CDR3 protein: ASRILVEGGAEAF
V gene: TRBV5-1; CDR3 length: 14; J gene: TRBJ1-1; clone size: -; CDR3 protein: ASSLEQGQVNTEAF
V gene: TRBV25-1; CDR3 length: 10; J gene: TRBJ2-2; clone size: -; CDR3 protein: ASGDRAGELF
V gene: TRBV4-1; CDR3 length: 14; J gene: TRBJ1-1; clone size: few; CDR3 protein: ASSQDRGRLDTEAF
V gene: TRBV6-5; CDR3 length: 12; J gene: TRBJ1-2; clone size: -; CDR3 protein: ASMPGGLNRGYT
V gene: TRBV25-1; CDR3 length: 14; J gene: TRBJ1-4; clone size: -; CDR3 protein: ASSALGTGRNQKLF
V gene: TRBV27; CDR3 length: 13; J gene: TRBJ2-3; clone size: -; CDR3 protein: ASTKGGGGADTQY
V gene: TRBV2; CDR3 length: 15; J gene: TRBJ2-7; clone size: few; CDR3 protein: ASSRSGVLRAGYEQY
V gene: TRBV19; CDR3 length: 12; J gene: TRBJ2-3; clone size: -; CDR3 protein: ASSIERGTDTQY
V gene: TRBV6-6; CDR3 length: 11; J gene: TRBJ2-5; clone size: -; CDR3 protein: ASSYPGVETQY
V gene: TRBV27; CDR3 length: 13; J gene: TRBJ2-2; clone size: -; CDR3 protein: ASSLMTGSTGELF
V gene: TRBV29-1; CDR3 length: 11; J gene: TRBJ1-4; clone size: -; CDR3 protein: SGWSSSNEKLF
V gene: TRBV9; CDR3 length: 13; J gene: TRBJ1-3; clone size: -; CDR3 protein: ASSVANRPENTIY